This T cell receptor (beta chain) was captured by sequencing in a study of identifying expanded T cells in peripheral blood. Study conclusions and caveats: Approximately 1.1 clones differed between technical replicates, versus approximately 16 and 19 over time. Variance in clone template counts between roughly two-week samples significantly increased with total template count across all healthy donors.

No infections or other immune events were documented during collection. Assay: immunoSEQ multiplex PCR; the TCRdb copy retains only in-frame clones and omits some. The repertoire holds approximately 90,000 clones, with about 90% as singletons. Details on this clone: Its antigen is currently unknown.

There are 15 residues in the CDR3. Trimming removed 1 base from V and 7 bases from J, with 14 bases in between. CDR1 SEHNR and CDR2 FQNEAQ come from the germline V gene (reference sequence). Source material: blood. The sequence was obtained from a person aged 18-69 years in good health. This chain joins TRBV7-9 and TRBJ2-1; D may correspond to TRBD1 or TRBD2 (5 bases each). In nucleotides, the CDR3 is TGTGCCAGCAGCTTAGTTTCTGGGGGAAGTAATGAGCAGTTCTTC. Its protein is CASSLVSGGSNEQFF.